This paragraph reports one T cell receptor (gamma chain). The TRG library came from 200 ng of biopsy DNA amplified with LymphoTrack primers. TCRdb fed the multiplex PCR reads to CATT. Found here are 900 to 1,200 gamma-chain clones, 50% to 70% of them singletons; the top ten hold roughly 12%. For each case, the template was genomic DNA from ten roughly 5-µm formalin-fixed paraffin-embedded scrolls. This entry is derived from a study of intestinal T cells in coeliac disease. Per the germline V gene, CDR1 is GITISATS and CDR2 is ISYDGTV (reference sequence). The V gene end was trimmed by 0 bases and the J gene end by 10 bases; junction bases not matched to a gene: 9. The CDR3 extends over 13 amino acids.

This sequence originates from a human donor with celiac disease. The chain combines TRGV9 with TRGJ1 or TRGJ2. What was sequenced was a duodenal biopsy. CDR3 DNA: TGTGCCTTGTGGGAGGTGCGGATTATAAAGAAACTCTTT. Translating it yields CALWEVRIIKKLF.